The subject of this entry is one T cell receptor beta chain. Authors' methods: Reference gene primer amplification gave nucleated cell count estimates. TCRdb's table, derived via immunoSEQ multiplex PCR, lists solely in-frame clones and lacks some. The V and J calls and clone size were taken over from that table, and D and trimming were inferred from the DNA. In the table there are about 200,000 clones, around 84% of which are singletons. The data derive from a study of blood T cell repertoires in COVID-19. The CDR3 is 12 amino acids. Germline V lookup: CDR1 DFQATT, CDR2 SNEGSKA (reference sequence). The ends were cut back, 3 bases at V and 7 bases at J, with 12 bases in the middle.

Sequencing was performed on peripheral blood. The TCR comes from a human donor in a cohort sampled during active COVID-19. The V and J genes are TRBV20-1 and TRBJ2-5; TRBD1 might be the D (7 bases). The CDR3 loop is CSASWQGGTQYF. In nucleotides, the CDR3 is TGCAGTGCTAGTTGGCAGGGGGGGACCCAGTACTTC.